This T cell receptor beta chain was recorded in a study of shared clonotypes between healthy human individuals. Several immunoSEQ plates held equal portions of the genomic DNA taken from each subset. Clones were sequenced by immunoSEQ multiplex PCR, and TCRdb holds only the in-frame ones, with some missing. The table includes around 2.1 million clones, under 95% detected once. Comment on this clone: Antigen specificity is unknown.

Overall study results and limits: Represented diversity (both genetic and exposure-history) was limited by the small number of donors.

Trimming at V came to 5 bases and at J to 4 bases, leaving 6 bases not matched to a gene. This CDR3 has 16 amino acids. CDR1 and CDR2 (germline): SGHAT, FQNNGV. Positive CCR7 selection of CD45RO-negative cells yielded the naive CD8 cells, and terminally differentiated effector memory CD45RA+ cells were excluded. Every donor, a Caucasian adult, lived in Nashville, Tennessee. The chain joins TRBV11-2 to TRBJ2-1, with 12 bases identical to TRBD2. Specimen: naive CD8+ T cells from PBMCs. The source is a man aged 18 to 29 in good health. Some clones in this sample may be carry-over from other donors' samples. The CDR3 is CASSPRTSGIYNEQFF. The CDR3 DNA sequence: TGTGCCAGCAGCCCACGGACTAGCGGGATTTACAATGAGCAGTTCTTC.